This T cell receptor (beta chain) was found in a study of Ad26.COV2.S vaccination and SARS-CoV-2 variants. In the study overall: Intramuscular Ad26.COV2.S at 5x10^10 or 1x10^11 viral particles. Study results and caveats: An underestimation of total T cell responses may have resulted from the TCR breadth and depth analyses.

The treatment denotes: some 20 received Ad26.COV2.S at low or high dose, single or two shots; five or six received placebo; per-sample allocation not given. Collection of the samples took place on day 63 after the first injection of vaccine or placebo. A Boston adult aged 18-55 years was the donor. Immunization relied on an Ad26 vector, which expressed Wuhan-strain SARS-CoV-2 spike. The data were produced by immunoSEQ multiplex PCR, yet TCRdb's version contains in-frame clones alone and is incomplete. The repertoire holds about 350,000 clones, with about 89% as singletons. A remark on this clone: Its specificity is not known.

The CDR3 covers 13 residues. Germline V CDR1 and CDR2: LGHNT, FRNRAP. Germline trimming cut 6 bases from V and 5 bases from J; bases unmatched to any gene: 7. The gene calls are TRBV12-5 and TRBJ2-7, with TRBD1 matching over 7 bases. The source of this sequence is a person between 18 and 65 years old who received the Ad26.COV2.S COVID-19 vaccine or a placebo. The sequenced sample was peripheral blood, obtained in a trial of Ad26.COV2.S vaccine versus placebo. CDR3 sequence: CASGTGTVHEQYF. CDR3 coding DNA: TGTGCTAGTGGGACCGGGACAGTCCACGAGCAGTACTTC.